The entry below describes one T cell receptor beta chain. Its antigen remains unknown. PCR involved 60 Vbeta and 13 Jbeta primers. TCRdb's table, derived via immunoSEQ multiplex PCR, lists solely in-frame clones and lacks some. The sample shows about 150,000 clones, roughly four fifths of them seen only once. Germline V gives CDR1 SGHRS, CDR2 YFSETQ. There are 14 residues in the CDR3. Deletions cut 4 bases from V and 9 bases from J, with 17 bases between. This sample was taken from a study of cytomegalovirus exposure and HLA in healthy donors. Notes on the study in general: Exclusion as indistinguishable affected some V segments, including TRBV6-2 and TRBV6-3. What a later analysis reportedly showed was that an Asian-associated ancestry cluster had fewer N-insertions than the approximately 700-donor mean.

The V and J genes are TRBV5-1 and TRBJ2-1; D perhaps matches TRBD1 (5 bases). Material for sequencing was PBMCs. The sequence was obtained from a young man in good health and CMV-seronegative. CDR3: CASSPTSGSREQFF. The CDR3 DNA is TGCGCCAGCAGCCCTACATCAGGGTCGCGTGAGCAGTTCTTC.